Listed below are T cell receptor beta chains from one sample, sequenced in a study of T cell responses to AZD1222 COVID-19 vaccine. The protocol was immunoSEQ multiplex PCR, while the TCRdb copy is restricted to in-frame clones and leaves out a portion. The data contain 150,000 to 200,000 clones, roughly 93% of them seen just once; the ten biggest clones take up 3.5% to 5%. This specimen was peripheral blood, taken on day 0 of AZD1222 vaccination. The origin of the receptors is an adult in good health. Each CDR3 is given with its conserved first and last residue. Fields, in order: CDR3 protein, V gene, J gene, clone size. The size entry is marked missing in some rows and otherwise reads once, few, many or a size class.

CAISSGFSYEQYF	TRBV10-3	TRBJ2-7	NA
CASNRGLRTGNTIYF	TRBV3-1/TRBV3-2	TRBJ1-3	NA
CASSDEQSPNYGYTF	TRBV2	TRBJ1-2	NA
CASSPTDGISYEQYF	TRBV18	TRBJ2-7	NA
CASSLDSFFNYGYTF	TRBV5-6	TRBJ1-2	NA
CASSEALVQPQHF	TRBV19	TRBJ1-5	NA
CASSLTGFNYGYTF	TRBV27	TRBJ1-2	NA
CATRVRGNTEAFF	TRBV19	TRBJ1-1	NA
CASVGHLEGEQYF	TRBV7-9	TRBJ2-7	NA
CASSSLKGPNSPLHF	TRBV6-5	TRBJ1-6	NA
CASSLMGAGMNTEAFF	TRBV7-8	TRBJ1-1	few
CASTVGTGGLSGELFF	TRBV13	TRBJ2-2	NA
CASSRDVRQVSPLHF	TRBV7-2	TRBJ1-6	NA
CASSFRHSPLHF	TRBV7-6	TRBJ1-6	NA
CASSSSGLNTEAFF	TRBV11-2	TRBJ1-1	NA
CASGGDIQETQYF	TRBV19	TRBJ2-5	NA